This T cell receptor (beta chain) was retrieved from a study of radiotherapy plus CTLA-4 blockade in lung cancer. Study summary: Among all patients, roughly 17% showed objective responses, while about 30% had disease control. Study-wide results and caveats: Reportedly, early blood T cell clone dynamics best predicted response, with interferon-beta. Some TCR clones had been derived from tumors. These clones expanded in peripheral blood after radiotherapy plus ipilimumab.

The CDR3 loop spans 16 amino acids. Trimming took 4 bases from V and 7 from J; bases not matched to a gene: 12. Germline V gives CDR1 SGHRS, CDR2 YFSETQ. Turning to this clone: The antigen remains undetermined.

The table came from immunoSEQ multiplex PCR; TCRdb's copy has only in-frame clones and leaves some out. This sample carries some 110,000 clones, more than 75% of them seen once, and the ten largest clones take over 2%. The chain is built from TRBV5-1 and TRBJ1-4, with 8 bases lining up with TRBD1. Sequenced here: peripheral blood, sampled from a patient treated with radiotherapy plus ipilimumab. The receptor comes from a human donor with non-small cell lung cancer that progressed on radiotherapy plus ipilimumab. Some clones in this sample may be carry-over from other donors' samples. The CDR3 coding sequence is TGCGCCAGCAGCGGAACCGGGACAGGTCTTCCTGAAAAACTGTTTTTT. Residues: CASSGTGTGLPEKLFF.